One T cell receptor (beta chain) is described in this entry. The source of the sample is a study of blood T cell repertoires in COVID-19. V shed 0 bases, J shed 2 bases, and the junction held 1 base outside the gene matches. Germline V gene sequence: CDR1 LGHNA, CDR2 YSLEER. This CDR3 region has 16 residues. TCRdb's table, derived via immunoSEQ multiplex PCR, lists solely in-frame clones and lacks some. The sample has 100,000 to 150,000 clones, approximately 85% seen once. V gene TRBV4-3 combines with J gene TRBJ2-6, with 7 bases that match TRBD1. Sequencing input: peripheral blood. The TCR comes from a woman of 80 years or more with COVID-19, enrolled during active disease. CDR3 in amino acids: CASSQDQGAGANVLTF. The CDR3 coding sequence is TGCGCCAGCAGCCAAGATCAGGGGGCTGGGGCCAACGTCCTGACTTTC.